The table lists the clone carrying this T cell receptor (beta chain) with a few counts. In TCRdb, the 5' RACE reads were re-called with MiXCR into one record per CDR3 protein. The table has 250,000 to 300,000 distinct CDR3 sequences, under 20% seen once. These data come from a study of T-cell memory formation after mild COVID-19. Looked up from germline, CDR1 is SGHTA and CDR2 is FQGNSA. The CDR3 is 15 residues long. J was trimmed by 4 bases and V by 4 bases; bases with no gene match: 4. The V gene is TRBV7-2, the J gene TRBJ2-3; 11 bases align to TRBD2. The receptor was derived from a man between 18 and 35 years old who had mild COVID-19 (a few samples of this study predate the infection). Cell type and time point are not known. The sequenced sample consisted of PBMCs or a T cell subset sorted from them (not recorded which). CDR3 residues: CASSSGLAVADTQYF. Written as DNA, the CDR3 is TGTGCCAGCAGCTCGGGACTAGCGGTAGCAGATACGCAGTATTTT.